This T cell receptor beta chain originates from a study of blood T cell repertoires in COVID-19 (dated by TCRdb to 2020 to 2021). Regarding the study in general: Collaborator samples came from the United States, Italy and Spain and covered acute and convalescent phases of COVID-19. The material from the prospective study consisted of cDNA or gDNA derived from T cells, B-cell-depleted T cells, or PBMCs. Subjects who had been exposed to COVID-19, were actively infected with it, or had recovered from it provided the deeply sampled blood TCRbeta repertoires that made up the dataset. The repertoires were released in a freely available public database meant as a resource for research on the immune response to SARS-CoV-2. Samples came from the ongoing ImmuneRACE study (first 160 participants) plus 1,254 subjects from 6 global collaborators. Sample metadata almost always included a de-identified subject ID, COVID-19 status, age in years and sex. Where available, HLA class I and class II types were obtained from metadata supplied by the sample provider rather than from assay-based typing. Points the paper makes about the study in general: The quantity of clinical and demographic metadata differed by source and by participant and was supplied without curation.

Turning to this clone: Its antigen target is currently unknown. Base qualities are not at hand, and no much larger clone is one base apart.

Whole blood was collected in K2EDTA tubes by collaborating institutions according to the institutions' own protocols. For TCRbeta analysis, collaborators shipped samples in one of three forms: frozen whole blood, isolated PBMCs, or DNA extracted from either of those sample types. Trimming takes 4 bases from V and 0 bases from J, and the germline ends sit 7 bases apart. CDR1 and CDR2 (LGHDT, YNNKEL) derive from the germline V gene (reference sequence). The CDR3 runs 14 residues from the cysteine to the phenylalanine. Just CDR3 DNA is preserved here, 42 bases in frame from base 1. TCRbeta CDR3 regions were amplified from genomic DNA by means of the immunoSEQ Assay, a bias-controlled multiplex PCR. The paper's processing steps were these. Nucleated cell counts per sample were estimated from amplification of reference gene primers within the assay. Sequence reads were collapsed and filtered to measure the absolute abundance of every unique TCRbeta CDR3 rearrangement. For each sample, productive Simpson clonality was calculated by taking the square root of Simpson's diversity index across productive rearrangements. Not all clones reach the TCRdb copy of this immuneACCESS table, which keeps in-frame sequences only. Checked studies attribute under half of the gap to unresolved V genes and leave the rest unexplained. D and trimming were read from the DNA, whereas the V and J calls and clone size are those reported in that table. In this sample the table shows more than 50,000 clones, roughly four fifths of which occur a single time. Clones ranked in the top ten supply about 2% of the sample.

The sequenced sample was peripheral blood. This chain joins TRBV3-1 (or the pseudogene TRBV3-2) to TRBJ1-5, with no reliable assignment of the D segment. The origin of this receptor is a woman aged 55-70 years with acute or convalescent COVID-19. The CDR3 protein: CASSREYSNQPQHF. In nucleotides, the sequence is TGTGCCAGCAGCCGAGAATATAGCAATCAGCCCCAGCATTTT.